This T cell receptor (beta chain) was recovered during a study of T-cell reconstitution after alpha-beta-depleted transplantation in children. Germline V gene data show CDR1 as SEHNR and CDR2 as FQNEAQ (reference sequence). The CDR3 is made up of 16 amino acids. The V end lost 4 bases, the J end lost 5 bases, and 17 bases lay between the germline ends. Details on this clonotype: What it binds is not known.

Preparation of the TCRbeta library was carried out with unique molecular identifiers. TCRdb reprocessed the PCR reads with MiXCR, giving one entry per CDR3 protein. The sample lists 450,000 to 550,000 distinct CDR3 sequences, roughly 10% occurring once. Whole-study results and caveats: It was newly produced T cells that mostly accounted for T-cell counts and diversity one year after transplant. Day-60 TCRbeta diversity that was high in some patients was derived from surviving recipient T cells and thymic progenitors.

The receptor was isolated from a female patient aged 2-9 years who had a stem cell transplant for aplastic anemia, so the T cells may come from the graft donor. This chain uses TRBV7-9 with TRBJ2-2; D is perhaps TRBD2 (6 bases). This specimen consisted of PBMCs, mostly from graft donor cells, obtained 180 days after TCRalphabeta/CD19-depleted stem cell transplant. The CDR3 reads CASSSTPGGLTGELFF. The DNA of the CDR3 is TGTGCCAGCAGCTCAACGCCCGGGGGTCTAACCGGGGAGCTGTTTTTT.